This TCR beta chain was identified during a study of blood T cells in healthy people across ages (dated by TCRdb to the mid-2010s). In terms of the full investigation: In model experiments, template switching captured about one uniquely barcoded TCR beta cDNA molecule for every two T cells. Age-related changes in TCR beta repertoire diversity were measured in the study by deep sequencing normalized with unique cDNA molecular identifiers. The donors were split into four age groups: young (average about 15 years), middle-aged (roughly 39), aged (roughly 65) and long-lived (about 74). For two donors (one aged 18 to 30 and one aged 80 or older), the study analyzed two additional independent replicas of 1 million unique cDNA reads from the same blood draw. What the research found in general, with its limitations: As age increased, observed TCR beta diversity per million T cells dropped in a roughly linear way, and a significant reduction was already evident by age roughly 40. There was a strong correlation between observed TCR beta diversity and the percentage of naive T cells measured by flow cytometry. The long-lived group showed more naive CD4+ T cells, fewer expanded clones and increased TCR diversity than the aged group, suggesting age selection. Because the CMV infection status of the donors was unknown, age-related changes in expanded clonotypes may potentially have been confounded. Estimates of total diversity from one million sequenced T cells were regarded as lower bounds and underestimates. Because profiling used bulk unsorted PBMCs, naive and antigen-experienced compartments could not be compared conclusively.

The germline V gene supplies CDR1 MDHEN and CDR2 SYDVKM. The CDR3 spans 16 residues, from the cysteine through the phenylalanine. The sequence is cut down to CDR3 DNA, 48 bases in frame from base 1. From V the trimming removes 6 bases and from J it removes 4 bases, while the gene matches leave 14 bases of the junction unaccounted for. Concerning this clonotype itself: No cognate antigen has been identified for it. The record has no base qualities; no much larger clone is one base away.

The library came from 5' RACE. These reads were obtained on an Illumina HiSeq 2500. The second PCR ran for roughly 7 to 12 cycles and used a J-beta primer mix along with a sample-barcoded 5' primer. A unique molecular identifier was introduced onto each TCR beta cDNA molecule by a template-switch 5' adaptor carrying 12 random nucleotides. Each sample yielded at least 3 million CDR3-containing paired-end reads. First-strand cDNA synthesis was performed from all RNA using the Mint cDNA synthesis kit, with priming by a TRBC-specific oligonucleotide. All cDNA was treated with uracil-DNA glycosylase and then went through a first 18-cycle PCR with the universal primers M1SS and BC2_uni_R. Under the source paper's analysis protocol: Normalization of each sample was performed by random selection of 1 million high-quality reads, each carrying a distinct molecular identifier. Instead of being binned into consensus sequences, reads with shared molecular identifiers were discarded. CDR3 identification, clonotype clustering and error correction used MiTCR with a Q25 quality threshold and the strictest error-elimination algorithm. A nonparametric unseen species model with Euler transformation was used to estimate a lower bound on total TCR beta diversity. In-frame beta chains were kept once TCRdb had trimmed the public reads at Q25 with fastp and called clones with MiXCR. CDR3 protein sequences are deduplicated, and each keeps its most common genes and DNA. TCRdb, rather than the study authors, made the V and J calls. The sample profile shows 800,000 or so distinct CDR3 sequences; 20% to 30% of them were found once. Of the sample, under 4.5% is held by the ten largest clones.

Systemically healthy Caucasian individuals from Russia, 35 to 50 in total and aged roughly 6 to 100 years, were included as donors. About 9.1 milliliters of peripheral blood were collected from each donor into EDTA-treated Vacutainer tubes. Ficoll-Paque density-gradient centrifugation was used to isolate PBMCs, with at least 6.5 million per sample. Trizol reagent was used to extract total RNA from the PBMCs, yielding at least 5.5 micrograms per sample. The percentages of naive CD45RAhigh/CD27high T cells were determined by flow cytometry on a PBMC aliquot from every donor. This same sample was also part of a study on T cells of mothers and their children. As the second publication notes: The donors were nine systemically healthy Caucasian individuals, made up of three mothers and their six children. cDNA synthesis used all of the extracted RNA, with roughly 1.5 ug of RNA in each 15 ul reaction. In the second PCR, sample barcodes and 2-4 random nucleotides were introduced via the M1S primer. Over 9 million TCR beta CDR3 reads were obtained for each mother, and millions of reads were obtained for each child. Thymic selection similarly shapes TCR recombination output in related and unrelated pairs, with minor effect from inherited differences. Normalized repertoire overlap in related mother-child pairs was always slightly higher than in unrelated mother-child pairs, but the difference was never significant. Persistent microchimeric T cell clones were not detected, at a sensitivity of 95 to 100 clones per million clonotypes. To look for features that set related mother-child pairs apart from unrelated individuals, the researchers ran deep NGS to compare the TCR beta repertoires of mothers and children. On average, the children were approximately 12 +/- 4 years old, while the mothers were about 37 +/- 4 years old. After adapter ligation with NEBNext reagents, the libraries were sequenced on Illumina HiSeq 2000 with 100+100 nt paired-end reads. To prevent cross-contamination, the mother and child libraries were prepared one month apart and sequenced in separate runs. For each donor, between about 500,000 and 2,100,000 distinct TCR beta clonotypes were identified. Naive TCR beta clonotypes were estimated from low-frequency clonotypes matched to each donor's FACS-determined naive share, without sorting.

The origin of this receptor is a boy aged 5-17 years in good health. Sequencing was performed on blood. The chain joins TRBV28 to TRBJ2-5; 7 nucleotides in the junction match TRBD2. The nucleotide sequence is given as TGTGCCAGCAGACAAGGTCGGGCGGGAGTGGGAGAGACCCAGTACTTC. Protein translation: CASRQGRAGVGETQYF.